Here is one T cell receptor beta chain with its context. Its specificity is not known. There are 16 residues in the CDR3. With 3 bases removed from V and 0 bases from J, the gap between germline ends came to 12 bases. Germline V lookup: CDR1 MGHRA, CDR2 YSYEKL. These data are taken from a study of Ad26.COV2.S vaccination and SARS-CoV-2 variants. Overall study results and limits: It was reported that spike-specific CD8+ and CD4+ T cell responses were substantially broad after vaccination. Those who received vaccine or placebo ended up with similar non-spike TCR breadth.

Data came from immunoSEQ multiplex PCR; TCRdb stores just in-frame clones and leaves some out. The repertoire has 400,000 to 500,000 clones, roughly 90% of them found once; the top ten carry roughly 4%. Noted treatment: some 20 received Ad26.COV2.S at low or high dose, single or two shots; about 5 received placebo; per-sample allocation not given. The study sampled participants on day 63 after the first vaccine or placebo injection. V is TRBV4-1 and J is TRBJ2-1; D is unclear. Sequenced here: peripheral blood, sampled in a trial of Ad26.COV2.S vaccine versus placebo. The TCR comes from a person between 18 and 59 years old who received the Ad26.COV2.S COVID-19 vaccine or a placebo. The DNA for the CDR3 is TGCGCCAGCAGCCAGGTCGGCAGGAGCTCCTACAATGAGCAGTTCTTC. Translation gives CASSQVGRSSYNEQFF.